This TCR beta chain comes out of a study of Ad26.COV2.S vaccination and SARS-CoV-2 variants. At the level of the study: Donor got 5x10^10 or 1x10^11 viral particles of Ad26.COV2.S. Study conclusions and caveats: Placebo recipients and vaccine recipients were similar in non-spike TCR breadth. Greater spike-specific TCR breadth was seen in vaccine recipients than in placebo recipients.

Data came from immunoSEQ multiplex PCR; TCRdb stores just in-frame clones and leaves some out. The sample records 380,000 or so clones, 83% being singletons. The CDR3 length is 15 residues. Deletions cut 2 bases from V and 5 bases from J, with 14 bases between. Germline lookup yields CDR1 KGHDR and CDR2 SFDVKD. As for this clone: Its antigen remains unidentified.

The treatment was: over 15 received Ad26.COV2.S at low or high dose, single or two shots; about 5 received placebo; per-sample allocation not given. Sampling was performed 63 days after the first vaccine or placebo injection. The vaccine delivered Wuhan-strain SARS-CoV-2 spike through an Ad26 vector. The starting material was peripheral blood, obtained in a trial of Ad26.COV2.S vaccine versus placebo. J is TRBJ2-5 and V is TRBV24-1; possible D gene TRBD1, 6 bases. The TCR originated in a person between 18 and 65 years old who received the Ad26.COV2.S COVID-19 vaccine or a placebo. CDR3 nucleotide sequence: TGTGCCACCAGTGATTCTACAGGGTCGGGGGAGACCCAGTACTTC. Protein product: CATSDSTGSGETQYF.